This T cell receptor (beta chain) was observed in a study of cytomegalovirus exposure and HLA in healthy donors. In the PCR, 60 Vbeta and 13 Jbeta primers were used. Sequencing used immunoSEQ multiplex PCR; TCRdb keeps in-frame clones, though not all of them. The top ten clones hold less than 3.5% of a sample with roughly 200,000 clones, around 73% of them seen once. The TCR originated in a woman aged 25 to 39 in good health and CMV-seronegative. Material for sequencing was PBMCs.

For the CDR3, the DNA is TGTGCCAGCAGCGCAGGGAAAGACTATGGCTACACCTTC. Translating it yields CASSAGKDYGYTF. The chain links TRBV2 to TRBJ1-2; D is possibly TRBD1 (5 bases). Germline assignment: CDR1 SNHLY and CDR2 FYNNEI. This CDR3 has 13 amino acids. V shed 6 bases and J shed 3 bases, with 11 bases lying between them.